The rows below give T cell receptor beta chains drawn from one sample of a study of cytomegalovirus exposure and HLA in healthy donors. Repertoires were generated with immunoSEQ multiplex PCR, while TCRdb's copy carries only in-frame clones and drops some. The sample lists approximately 220,000 clones; roughly 82% were seen once. Sequencing was done on a sample of PBMCs. The origin of the receptors is a man aged 35 to 55 in good health and CMV-seropositive. CDR3s include the opening cysteine and the closing phenylalanine or tryptophan. The D gene is left open where the match is weak. Some rows have no size entry. The others give once, few or many, or a class for an expanded clone.

clone_size j_call v_call d_call cdr3_aa cdr3_nt
NA TRBJ1-2 TRBV25-1 NA CASSSALTVSLRGYTF TGTGCCAGCAGTAGCGCCCTAACGGTGTCCCTGAGGGGCTACACCTTC
NA TRBJ2-7 TRBV6-1 NA CASSEARRGEQYF TGTGCCAGCAGTGAAGCGCGAAGAGGCGAGCAGTACTTC
few TRBJ2-1 TRBV5-4 NA CASSPSTYNEQFF TGTGCCAGCAGCCCCTCTACCTACAATGAGCAGTTCTTC
NA TRBJ1-2 TRBV29-1 NA CSVDGRGGNGYTF TGCAGCGTTGATGGAAGGGGTGGGAATGGCTACACCTTC
NA TRBJ2-2 TRBV12-5 NA CASGLVHRVIGELFF TGTGCTAGTGGTTTGGTGCACAGGGTTATCGGGGAGCTGTTTTTT
few TRBJ1-2 TRBV6-5 TRBD1 CASSYRDRAGYGYTF TGTGCCAGCAGTTACCGGGACAGGGCTGGCTATGGCTACACCTTC
NA TRBJ2-7 TRBV9 TRBD2 CASSVGLRESHEQYF TGTGCCAGCAGCGTAGGATTGCGGGAGTCCCACGAGCAGTACTTC
NA TRBJ1-1 TRBV29-1 NA CSVLRGGNTEAFF TGCAGCGTCCTTCGGGGTGGAAACACTGAAGCTTTCTTT
NA TRBJ2-1 TRBV27 NA CASRGSYNEQFF TGTGCCAGTCGGGGCTCCTACAATGAGCAGTTCTTC
NA TRBJ2-2 TRBV9 NA CASSVVGEATGELFF TGTGCCAGCAGCGTAGTGGGGGAGGCCACCGGGGAGCTGTTTTTT
NA TRBJ1-1 TRBV10-3 NA CAISGAGPPSGDTEAFF TGTGCCATCAGTGGAGCGGGACCACCCTCGGGAGACACTGAAGCTTTCTTT
NA TRBJ2-2 TRBV10-3 TRBD2 CAISDSSPTSGRTGELFF TGTGCCATCAGTGACTCCTCCCCAACTAGCGGGAGAACCGGGGAGCTGTTTTTT
NA TRBJ1-2 TRBV19 TRBD1 CASSIRDSLYGYTF TGTGCCAGTAGTATCCGGGACAGTCTCTATGGCTACACCTTC
NA TRBJ2-3 TRBV14 NA CASSQGGPRVTDTQYF TGTGCCAGCAGCCAAGGAGGCCCACGGGTCACAGATACGCAGTATTTT
NA TRBJ2-1 TRBV5-1 TRBD2 CASSRRSGSNEQFF TGCGCCAGCAGCCGGAGAAGCGGGAGTAATGAGCAGTTCTTC
NA TRBJ1-1 TRBV6-5 NA CASSFEGTEAFF TGTGCCAGCAGTTTTGAGGGCACTGAAGCTTTCTTT
NA TRBJ2-1 TRBV15 TRBD2 CATSGGSSWNEQFF TGTGCCACCTCCGGCGGGAGTTCGTGGAATGAGCAGTTCTTC
few TRBJ1-5 TRBV7-3 TRBD1 CASSLTGNQPQHF TGTGCCAGCAGCTTGACAGGGAATCAGCCCCAGCATTTT
NA TRBJ1-5 TRBV10-1 NA CASSRGSENQPQHF TGCGCCAGCAGTAGGGGGTCGGAAAATCAGCCCCAGCATTTT
NA TRBJ2-1 TRBV29-1 TRBD2 CSLLAGGEVGNEQFF TGCAGCCTGCTAGCGGGAGGGGAGGTGGGCAATGAGCAGTTCTTC
NA TRBJ2-1 TRBV18 TRBD2 CASSPDSAGGQDEQFF TGTGCCAGCTCACCCGACTCTGCGGGAGGGCAGGATGAGCAGTTCTTC
NA TRBJ2-5 TRBV10-3 TRBD1 CANAQGAEETQYF TGTGCCAATGCCCAGGGGGCGGAAGAGACCCAGTACTTC
NA TRBJ2-1 TRBV6-7 TRBD2 CASTRGGGTYNEQFF TGTGCCAGCACGCGGGGCGGGGGAACCTACAATGAGCAGTTCTTC
NA TRBJ1-1 TRBV12-5 NA CASGLAYGPGEAFF TGTGCTAGTGGTTTGGCATACGGTCCCGGTGAAGCTTTCTTT
NA TRBJ2-1 TRBV7-2 TRBD2 CASSLGLAYNEQFF TGTGCCAGCAGCCTGGGACTAGCGTACAATGAGCAGTTCTTC
NA TRBJ1-3 TRBV19 NA CASSNRGNTIYF TGTGCCAGTAGTAATCGGGGAAACACCATATATTTT
NA TRBJ1-5 TRBV5-8 NA CASSPLRGFSQPQHF TGTGCCAGCAGCCCCCTTAGGGGATTCAGTCAGCCCCAGCATTTT
NA TRBJ1-6 TRBV15 NA CATSTQGPRNSPLHF TGTGCCACCAGCACACAGGGACCCCGTAATTCACCCCTCCACTTT
NA TRBJ2-6 TRBV6-5 NA CASSRREAVLTF TGTGCCAGCAGCCGCAGGGAGGCAGTCCTGACTTTC
NA TRBJ1-2 TRBV5-4 NA CASTAWGTGYGYTF TGTGCCAGCACCGCTTGGGGTACAGGGTATGGCTACACCTTC
NA TRBJ2-1 TRBV19 NA CASSLSAFSYNEQFF TGTGCCAGTAGTCTTAGCGCCTTTTCCTACAATGAGCAGTTCTTC
NA TRBJ2-6 TRBV13 NA CASSPPGFSGANVLTF TGTGCCAGCAGCCCGCCGGGGTTCTCTGGGGCCAACGTCCTGACTTTC
NA TRBJ1-1 TRBV18 NA CASSPTELTEAFF TGTGCCAGCTCACCAACGGAGTTGACTGAAGCTTTCTTT
NA TRBJ1-4 TRBV7-9 TRBD1 CASSSLRGQGKNEKLFF TGTGCCAGCAGCTCCCTCCGAGGACAGGGGAAGAATGAAAAACTGTTTTTT
once TRBJ2-1 TRBV7-8 NA CASSLPSVSEQFF TGTGCCAGCAGCTTACCTAGTGTGTCTGAGCAGTTCTTC
NA TRBJ1-2 TRBV27 TRBD1 CASSIAGGWGGGYTF TGTGCCAGCAGTATCGCAGGGGGATGGGGTGGTGGCTACACCTTC